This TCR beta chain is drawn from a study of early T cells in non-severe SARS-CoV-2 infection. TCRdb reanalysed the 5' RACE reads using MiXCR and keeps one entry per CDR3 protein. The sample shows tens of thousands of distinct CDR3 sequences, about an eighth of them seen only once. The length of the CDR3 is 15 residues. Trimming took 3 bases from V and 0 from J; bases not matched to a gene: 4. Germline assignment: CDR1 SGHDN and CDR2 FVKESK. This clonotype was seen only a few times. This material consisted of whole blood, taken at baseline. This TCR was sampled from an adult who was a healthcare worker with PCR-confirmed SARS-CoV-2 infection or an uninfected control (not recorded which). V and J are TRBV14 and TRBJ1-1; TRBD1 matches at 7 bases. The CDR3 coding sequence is TGTGCCAGCAGCCAGAGACAGGGCCTGAACACTGAAGCTTTCTTT. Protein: CASSQRQGLNTEAFF.